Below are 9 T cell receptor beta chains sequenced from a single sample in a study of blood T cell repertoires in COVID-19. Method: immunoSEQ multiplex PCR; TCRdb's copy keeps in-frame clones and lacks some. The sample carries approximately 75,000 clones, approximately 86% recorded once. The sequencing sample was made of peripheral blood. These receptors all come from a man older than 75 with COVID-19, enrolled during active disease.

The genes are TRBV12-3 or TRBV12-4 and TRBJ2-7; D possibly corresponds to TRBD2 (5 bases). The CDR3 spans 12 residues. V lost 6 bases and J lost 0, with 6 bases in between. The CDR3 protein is CASRGSSYEQYF. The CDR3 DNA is TGTGCCAGCAGGGGGAGCTCCTACGAGCAGTACTTC.

CDR3 bases: TGTGCCAGCAGCTACACAGGGGGAGGGTACGAGCAGTACTTC. Its translation: CASSYTGGGYEQYF. V is TRBV13 and J is TRBJ2-7; D may be TRBD1 (8 bases). CDR1 and CDR2 from the germline V gene are PRHDT and FYEKMQ (reference sequence). The CDR3 is 14 amino acids. Trimming shortened V by 4 bases and J by 4 bases, and 14 bases separated the two germline ends.

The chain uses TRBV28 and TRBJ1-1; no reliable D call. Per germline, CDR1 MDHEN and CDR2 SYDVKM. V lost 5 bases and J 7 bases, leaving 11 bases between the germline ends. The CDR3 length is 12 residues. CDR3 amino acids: CASSPPSREAFF. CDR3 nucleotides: TGTGCCAGCAGTCCCCCCAGTCGTGAAGCTTTCTTT.

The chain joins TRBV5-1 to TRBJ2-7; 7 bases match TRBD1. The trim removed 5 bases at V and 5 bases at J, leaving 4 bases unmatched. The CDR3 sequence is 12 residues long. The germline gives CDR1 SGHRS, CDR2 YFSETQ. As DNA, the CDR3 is TGCGCCAGCAGGCAAGACAGGGACGAGCAGTACTTC. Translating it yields CASRQDRDEQYF. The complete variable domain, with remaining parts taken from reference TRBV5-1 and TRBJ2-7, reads KAGVTQTPRYLIKTRGQQVTLSCSPISGHRSVSWYQQTPGQGLQFLFEYFSETQRNKGNFPGRFSGRQFSNSRSEMNVSTLELGDSALYLCASRQDRDEQYFGPGTRLTVT.

The CDR3 DNA is TGTGCCAGTAGGGGCCGGGACAGGGAAAACACCATATATTTT. This encodes CASRGRDRENTIYF. This chain joins TRBV19 and TRBJ1-3; 9 bases map to TRBD1. V shed 6 bases and J 6 bases; nucleotides not matched to a gene: 6. CDR1 and CDR2 (germline): LNHDA, SQIVND (reference sequence). The CDR3 totals 14 residues.

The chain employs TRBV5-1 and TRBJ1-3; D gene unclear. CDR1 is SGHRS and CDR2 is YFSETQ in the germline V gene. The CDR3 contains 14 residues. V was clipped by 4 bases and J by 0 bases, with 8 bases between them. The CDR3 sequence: CASSRLSSGNTIYF. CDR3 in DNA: TGCGCCAGCAGCCGTCTAAGCTCTGGAAACACCATATATTTT.

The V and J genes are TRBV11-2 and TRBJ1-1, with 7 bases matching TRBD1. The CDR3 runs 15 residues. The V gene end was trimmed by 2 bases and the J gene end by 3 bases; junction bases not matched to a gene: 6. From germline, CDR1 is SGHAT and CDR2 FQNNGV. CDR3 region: CASSLLQGRDTEAFF. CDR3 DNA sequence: TGTGCCAGCAGCTTATTACAGGGGCGGGACACTGAAGCTTTCTTT.

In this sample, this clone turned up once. The CDR3 nucleotides are TGTGCCAGCAGCCCAGAAGACAGGGTTAATTCACCCCTCCACTTT. This encodes CASSPEDRVNSPLHF. J is TRBJ1-6 and V is TRBV7-2; 7 bases map to TRBD1. This CDR3 contains 15 residues. V lost 5 bases and J lost 6; bases outside the gene matches: 7. The germline CDR1 and CDR2 sequences are SGHTA and FQGNSA. Looking up the rest from reference TRBV7-2 and TRBJ1-6 gives the full variable domain: GAGVSQSPSNKVTEKGKDVELRCDPISGHTALYWYRQSLGQGLEFLIYFQGNSAPDKSGLPSDRFSAERTGGSVSTLTIQRTQQEDSAVYLCASSPEDRVNSPLHFGNGTRLTVT.

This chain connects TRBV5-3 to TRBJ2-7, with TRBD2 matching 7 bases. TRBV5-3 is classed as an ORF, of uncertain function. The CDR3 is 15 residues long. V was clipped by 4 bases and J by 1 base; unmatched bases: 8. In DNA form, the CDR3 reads TGTGCCAGAAGCCAGCGGGGCAGGGAGTCCTACGAGCAGTACTTC. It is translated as CARSQRGRESYEQYF.